This T cell receptor (beta chain) was found in a study of a mutant IDH1 vaccine in newly diagnosed glioma. Time point meaning: baseline, week 1 (first vaccination visit). Noted treatment: pre-vaccination baseline after standard-of-care therapy. TCRdb keeps only in-frame clones here, not all; method: immunoSEQ multiplex PCR. The profile shows approximately 92,000 clones, around four fifths of them singletons. Germline CDR1 and CDR2: MDHEN and SYDVKM. The V gene lost 7 bases and the J gene lost 2 bases, with 14 bases spanning the gap. The CDR3 length is 15 residues. The V call is TRBV28, the J call TRBJ1-4; weak D call: TRBD1 (5 bases). Sequencing used PBMCs, obtained from a glioma patient treated with radiotherapy, temozolomide or both. This receptor was obtained from a man in his forties or fifties with glioma. The CDR3 reads CASIRGGRTNEKLFF. The CDR3, as DNA: TGTGCCAGCATTCGGGGGGGAAGGACTAATGAAAAACTGTTTTTT.